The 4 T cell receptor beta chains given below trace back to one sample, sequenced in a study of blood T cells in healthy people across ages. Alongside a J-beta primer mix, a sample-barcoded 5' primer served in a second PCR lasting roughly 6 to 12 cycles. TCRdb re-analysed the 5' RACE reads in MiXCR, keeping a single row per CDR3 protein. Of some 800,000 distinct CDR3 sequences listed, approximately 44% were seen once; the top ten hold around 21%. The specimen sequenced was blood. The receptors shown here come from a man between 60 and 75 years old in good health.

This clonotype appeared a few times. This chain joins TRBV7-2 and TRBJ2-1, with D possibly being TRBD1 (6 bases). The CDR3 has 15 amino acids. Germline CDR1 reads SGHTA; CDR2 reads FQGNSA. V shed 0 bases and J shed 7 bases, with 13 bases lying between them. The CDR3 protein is CASSLAALQGNEQFF. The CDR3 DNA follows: TGTGCCAGCAGCTTAGCGGCCCTACAGGGAAATGAGCAGTTCTTC.

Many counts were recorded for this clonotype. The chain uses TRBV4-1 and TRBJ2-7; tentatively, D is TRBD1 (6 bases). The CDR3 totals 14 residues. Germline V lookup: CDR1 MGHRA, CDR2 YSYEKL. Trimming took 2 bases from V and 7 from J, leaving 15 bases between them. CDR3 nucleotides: TGCGCCAGCAGCCAACATATACAGGGTTGGGAGCAGTACTTC. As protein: CASSQHIQGWEQYF.

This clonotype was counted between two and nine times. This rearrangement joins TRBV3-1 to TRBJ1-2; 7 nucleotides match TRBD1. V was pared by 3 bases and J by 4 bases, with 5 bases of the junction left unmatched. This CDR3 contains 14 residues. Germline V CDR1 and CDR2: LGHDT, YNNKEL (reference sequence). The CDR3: CASSQATGTYGYTF. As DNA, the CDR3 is TGTGCCAGCAGCCAGGCGACAGGGACCTATGGCTACACCTTC.

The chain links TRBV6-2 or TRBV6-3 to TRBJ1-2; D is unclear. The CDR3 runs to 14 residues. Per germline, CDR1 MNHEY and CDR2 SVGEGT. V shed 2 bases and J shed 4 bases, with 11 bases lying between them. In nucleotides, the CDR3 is TGTGCCAGCAGTTACGGGCCTTCCTCCTATGGCTACACCTTC. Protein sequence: CASSYGPSSYGYTF.